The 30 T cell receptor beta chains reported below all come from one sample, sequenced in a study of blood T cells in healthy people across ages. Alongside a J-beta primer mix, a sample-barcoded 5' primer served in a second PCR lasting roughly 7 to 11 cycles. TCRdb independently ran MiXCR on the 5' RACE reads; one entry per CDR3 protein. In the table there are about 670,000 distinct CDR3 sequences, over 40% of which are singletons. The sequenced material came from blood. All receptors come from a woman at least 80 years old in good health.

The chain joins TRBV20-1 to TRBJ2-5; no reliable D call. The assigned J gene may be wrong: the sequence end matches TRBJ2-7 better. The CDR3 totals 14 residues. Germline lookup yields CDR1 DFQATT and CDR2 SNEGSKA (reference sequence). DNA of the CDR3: TGCAGTGCTGGCCTCGCGCGGACCGACTACGAGCAGTACTTC. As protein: CSAGLARTDYEQYF.

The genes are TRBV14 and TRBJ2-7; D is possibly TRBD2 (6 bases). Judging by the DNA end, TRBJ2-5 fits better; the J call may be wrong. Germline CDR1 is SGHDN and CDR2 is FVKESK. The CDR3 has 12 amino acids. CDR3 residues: CASSHQGGTQYF. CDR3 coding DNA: TGTGCCAGCAGCCACCAGGGAGGGACCCAGTACTTC.

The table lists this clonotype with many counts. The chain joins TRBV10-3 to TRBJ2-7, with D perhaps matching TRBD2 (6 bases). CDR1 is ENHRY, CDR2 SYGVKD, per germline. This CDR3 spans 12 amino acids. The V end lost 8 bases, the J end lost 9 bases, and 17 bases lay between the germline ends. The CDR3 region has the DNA TGTGCCATCGGGACTGGGAGCGTTTGGCAGTACTTC. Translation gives CAIGTGSVWQYF.

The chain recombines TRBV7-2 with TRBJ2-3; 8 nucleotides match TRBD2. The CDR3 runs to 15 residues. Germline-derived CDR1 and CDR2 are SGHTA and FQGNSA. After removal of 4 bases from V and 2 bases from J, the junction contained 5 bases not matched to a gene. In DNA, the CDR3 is TGTGCCAGCAGCTCCCGCGGGGGGCCCACAGATACGCAGTATTTT. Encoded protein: CASSSRGGPTDTQYF. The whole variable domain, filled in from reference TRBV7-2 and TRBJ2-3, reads GAGVSQSPSNKVTEKGKDVELRCDPISGHTALYWYRQSLGQGLEFLIYFQGNSAPDKSGLPSDRFSAERTGGSVSTLTIQRTQQEDSAVYLCASSSRGGPTDTQYFGPGTRLTVL.

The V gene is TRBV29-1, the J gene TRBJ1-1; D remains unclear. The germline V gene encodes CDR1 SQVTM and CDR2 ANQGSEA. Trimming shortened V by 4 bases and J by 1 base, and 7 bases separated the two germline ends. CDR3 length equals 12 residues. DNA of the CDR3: TGCAGCGTTGTTGGTCAGAACACTGAAGCTTTCTTT. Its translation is CSVVGQNTEAFF.

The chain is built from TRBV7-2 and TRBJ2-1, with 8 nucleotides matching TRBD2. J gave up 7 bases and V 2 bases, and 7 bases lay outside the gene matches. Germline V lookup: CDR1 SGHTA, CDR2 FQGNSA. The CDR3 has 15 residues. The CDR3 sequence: CASSLTAGVENEQFF. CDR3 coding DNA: TGTGCCAGCAGCTTAACAGCGGGGGTTGAGAATGAGCAGTTCTTC. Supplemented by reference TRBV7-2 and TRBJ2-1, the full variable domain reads GAGVSQSPSNKVTEKGKDVELRCDPISGHTALYWYRQSLGQGLEFLIYFQGNSAPDKSGLPSDRFSAERTGGSVSTLTIQRTQQEDSAVYLCASSLTAGVENEQFFGPGTRLTVL.

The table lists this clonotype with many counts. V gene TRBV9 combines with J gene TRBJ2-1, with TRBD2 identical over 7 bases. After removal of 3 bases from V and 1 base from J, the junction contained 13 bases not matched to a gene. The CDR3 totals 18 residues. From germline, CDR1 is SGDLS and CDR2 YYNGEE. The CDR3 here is CASSGGGDRGTSYNEQFF. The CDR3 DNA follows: TGTGCCAGCAGCGGGGGGGGGGACCGCGGTACGTCCTACAATGAGCAGTTCTTC.

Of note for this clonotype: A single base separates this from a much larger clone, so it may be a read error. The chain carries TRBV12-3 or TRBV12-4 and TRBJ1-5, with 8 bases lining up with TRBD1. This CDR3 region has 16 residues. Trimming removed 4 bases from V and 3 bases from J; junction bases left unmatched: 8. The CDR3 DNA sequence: TGTGCCAGCAGTTCGCGCCGGGACAGGCTCAATCAGCCCCAGCATTTT. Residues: CASSSRRDRLNQPQHF.

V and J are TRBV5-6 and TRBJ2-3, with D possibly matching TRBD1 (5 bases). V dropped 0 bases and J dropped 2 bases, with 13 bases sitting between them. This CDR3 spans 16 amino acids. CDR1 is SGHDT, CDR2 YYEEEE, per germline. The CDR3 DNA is TGTGCCAGCAGCTTGGTTCAGGGTATGGCCACAGATACGCAGTATTTT. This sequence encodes CASSLVQGMATDTQYF.

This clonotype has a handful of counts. The CDR3: CSAIGGSVKNEKLFF. CDR3 DNA: TGCAGTGCTATTGGGGGATCCGTAAAAAATGAAAAACTGTTTTTT. The chain carries TRBV20-1 and TRBJ1-4; D is possibly TRBD1 (5 bases). The V end lost 4 bases, the J end lost 5 bases, and 17 bases lay between the germline ends. The CDR3 has 15 residues. Germline values: CDR1 DFQATT, CDR2 SNEGSKA (reference sequence).

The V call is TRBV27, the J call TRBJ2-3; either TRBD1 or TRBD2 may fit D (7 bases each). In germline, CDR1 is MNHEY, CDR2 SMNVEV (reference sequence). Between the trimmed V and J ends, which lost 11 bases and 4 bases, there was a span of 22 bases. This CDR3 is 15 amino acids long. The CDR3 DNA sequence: TGTGCCTCGTGGGGGGGGGACAGAAGGCCAGATACGCAGTATTTT. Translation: CASWGGDRRPDTQYF.

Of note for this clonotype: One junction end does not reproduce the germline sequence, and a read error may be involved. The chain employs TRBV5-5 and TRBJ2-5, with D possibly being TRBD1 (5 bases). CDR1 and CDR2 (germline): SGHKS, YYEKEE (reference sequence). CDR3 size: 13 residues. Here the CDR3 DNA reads TGTGTCAGCAGCTTGGGGCAGCAAGAGACCCAGTACTTC. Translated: CVSSLGQQETQYF. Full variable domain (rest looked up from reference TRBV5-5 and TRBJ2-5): DAGVTQSPTHLIKTRGQQVTLRCSPISGHKSVSWYQQVLGQGPQFIFQYYEKEERGRGNFPDRFSARQFPNYSSELNVNALLLGDSALYLCVSSLGQQETQYFGPGTRLLVL.

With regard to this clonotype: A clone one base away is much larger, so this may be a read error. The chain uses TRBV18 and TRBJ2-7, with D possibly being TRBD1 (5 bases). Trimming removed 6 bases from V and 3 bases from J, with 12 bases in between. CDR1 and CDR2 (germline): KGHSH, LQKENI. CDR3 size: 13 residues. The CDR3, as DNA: TGTGCCAGCTCCGCGAGTCAGGGCTACGAGCAGTACTTC. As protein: CASSASQGYEQYF.

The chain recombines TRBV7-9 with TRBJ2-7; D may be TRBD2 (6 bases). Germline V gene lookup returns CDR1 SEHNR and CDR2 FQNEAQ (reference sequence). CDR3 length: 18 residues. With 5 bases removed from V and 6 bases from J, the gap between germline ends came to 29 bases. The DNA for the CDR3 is TGTGCCAGCAGCCATGAGCGGGTATTTGGTAGGGTACCTATCGAGCAGTACTTC. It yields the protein CASSHERVFGRVPIEQYF.

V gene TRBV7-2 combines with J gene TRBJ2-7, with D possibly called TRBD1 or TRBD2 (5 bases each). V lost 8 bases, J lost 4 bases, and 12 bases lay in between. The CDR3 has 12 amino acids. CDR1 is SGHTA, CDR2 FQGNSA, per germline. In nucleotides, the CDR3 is TGTGCCAGCGGGGACCCATCTTACGAGCAGTACTTC. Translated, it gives CASGDPSYEQYF. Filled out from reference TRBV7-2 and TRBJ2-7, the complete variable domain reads GAGVSQSPSNKVTEKGKDVELRCDPISGHTALYWYRQSLGQGLEFLIYFQGNSAPDKSGLPSDRFSAERTGGSVSTLTIQRTQQEDSAVYLCASGDPSYEQYFGPGTRLTVT.

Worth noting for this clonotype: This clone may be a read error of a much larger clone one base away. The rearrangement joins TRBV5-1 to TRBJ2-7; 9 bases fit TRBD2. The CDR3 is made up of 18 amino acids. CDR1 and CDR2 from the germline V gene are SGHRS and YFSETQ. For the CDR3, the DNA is TGCGCCAGCAGCTCCCCCAGGGGCGGGAGGGCCAGCTCCGACGAGCAGTACTTC. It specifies CASSSPRGGRASSDEQYF. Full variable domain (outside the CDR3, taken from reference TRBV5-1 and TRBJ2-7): KAGVTQTPRYLIKTRGQQVTLSCSPISGHRSVSWYQQTPGQGLQFLFEYFSETQRNKGNFPGRFSGRQFSNSRSEMNVSTLELGDSALYLCASSSPRGGRASSDEQYFGPGTRLTVT.

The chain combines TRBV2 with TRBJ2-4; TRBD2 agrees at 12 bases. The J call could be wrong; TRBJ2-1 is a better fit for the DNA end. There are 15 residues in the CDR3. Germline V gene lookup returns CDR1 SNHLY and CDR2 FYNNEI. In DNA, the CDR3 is TGTGCCAGCAGTGAAACTGGGCTAGCGGGGGGGAGTCAGTTCTTC. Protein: CASSETGLAGGSQFF.

The CDR3 is CNAPPPLALQETQYF. The CDR3 region has the DNA TGCAATGCCCCCCCACCACTAGCACTGCAAGAGACCCAGTACTTC. The chain couples TRBV20-1 to TRBJ2-5, with D possibly TRBD2 on 6 matching bases. Germline CDR1 is DFQATT and CDR2 is SNEGSKA (reference sequence). The CDR3 extends over 15 amino acids.

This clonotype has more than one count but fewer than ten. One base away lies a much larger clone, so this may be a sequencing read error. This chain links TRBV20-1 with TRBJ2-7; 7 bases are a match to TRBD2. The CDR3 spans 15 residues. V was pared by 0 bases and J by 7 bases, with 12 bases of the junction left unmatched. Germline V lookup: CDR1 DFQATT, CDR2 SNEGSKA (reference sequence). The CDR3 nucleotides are TGCAGTGCTAGAGATCATAGGACTAGGCTCAATGAGCAGTACTTC. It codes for CSARDHRTRLNEQYF.

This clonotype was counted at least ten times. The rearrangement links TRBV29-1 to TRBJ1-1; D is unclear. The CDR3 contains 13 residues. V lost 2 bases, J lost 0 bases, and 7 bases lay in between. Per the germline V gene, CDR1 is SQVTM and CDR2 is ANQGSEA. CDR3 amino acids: CSVEQMMNTEAFF. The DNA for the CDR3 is TGCAGCGTTGAACAGATGATGAACACTGAAGCTTTCTTT.

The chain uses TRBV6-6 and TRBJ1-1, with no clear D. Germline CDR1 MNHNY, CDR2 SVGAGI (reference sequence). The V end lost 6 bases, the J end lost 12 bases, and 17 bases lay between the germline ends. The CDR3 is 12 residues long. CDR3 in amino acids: CASRTSERRTFF. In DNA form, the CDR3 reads TGTGCCAGCAGGACCTCGGAGCGTAGGACTTTCTTT.

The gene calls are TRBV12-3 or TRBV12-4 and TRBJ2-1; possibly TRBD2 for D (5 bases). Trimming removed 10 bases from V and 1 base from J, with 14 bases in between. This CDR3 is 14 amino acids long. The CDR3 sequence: CAIITGLSYNEQFF. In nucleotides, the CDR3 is TGTGCCATCATTACGGGATTATCCTACAATGAGCAGTTCTTC.

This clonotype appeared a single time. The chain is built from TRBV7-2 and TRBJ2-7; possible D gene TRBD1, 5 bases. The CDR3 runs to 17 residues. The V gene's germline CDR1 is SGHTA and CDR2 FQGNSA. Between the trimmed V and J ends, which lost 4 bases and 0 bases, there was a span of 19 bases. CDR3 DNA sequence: TGTGCCAGCAGCTCCCCCACAGGAAACCTTAACTCCTACGAGCAGTACTTC. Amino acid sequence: CASSSPTGNLNSYEQYF.

CDR3 protein: CASRHGSNEQFF. In DNA form, the CDR3 reads TGTGCCAGCAGACACGGGAGCAATGAGCAGTTCTTC. V usage is TRBV3-1 and J usage is TRBJ2-1; D perhaps matches TRBD2 (6 bases). The V end was cut by 6 bases, the J end by 6 bases, with 9 bases between. CDR1 is LGHDT and CDR2 is YNNKEL in the germline V gene (reference sequence). The CDR3 has 12 residues.

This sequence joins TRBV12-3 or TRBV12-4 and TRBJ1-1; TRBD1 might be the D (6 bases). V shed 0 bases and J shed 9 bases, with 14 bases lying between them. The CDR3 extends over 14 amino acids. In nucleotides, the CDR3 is TGTGCCAGCAGTTTAGCAGCGACAGGCATGAAAGCTTTCTTT. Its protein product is CASSLAATGMKAFF.

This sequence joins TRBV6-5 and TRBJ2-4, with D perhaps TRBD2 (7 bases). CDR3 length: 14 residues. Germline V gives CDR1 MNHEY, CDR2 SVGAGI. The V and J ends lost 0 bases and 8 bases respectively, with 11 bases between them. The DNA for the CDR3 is TGTGCCAGCAGTTACTCACAGGGAGGGGACATTCAGTACTTC. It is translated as CASSYSQGGDIQYF.

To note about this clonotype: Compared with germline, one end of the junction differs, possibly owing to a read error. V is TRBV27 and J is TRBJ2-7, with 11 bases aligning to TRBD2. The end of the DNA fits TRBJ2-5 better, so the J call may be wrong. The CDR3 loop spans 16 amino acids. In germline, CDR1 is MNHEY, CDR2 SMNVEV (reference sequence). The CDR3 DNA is TGTACCAGCAGTTTCCTAGGACTAGCGGGCGGAGAGACCCAGTACTTC. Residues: CTSSFLGLAGGETQYF.

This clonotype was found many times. The CDR3 protein is CASSSPGQPVEKLFF. The DNA of the CDR3 is TGTGCCAGCAGTTCGCCGGGACAGCCGGTCGAAAAACTGTTTTTT. The chain has TRBV6-5 and TRBJ1-4; 7 bases fit TRBD1. Germline CDR1 is MNHEY and CDR2 is SVGAGI. This CDR3 contains 15 residues. The junction had 10 bases not matched to a gene; V was cut back by 4 bases and J by 8 bases.

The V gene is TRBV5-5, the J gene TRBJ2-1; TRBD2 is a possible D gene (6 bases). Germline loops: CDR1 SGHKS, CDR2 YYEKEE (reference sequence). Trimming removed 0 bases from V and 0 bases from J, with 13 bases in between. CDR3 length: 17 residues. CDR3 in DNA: TGTGCCAGCAGCTTGGCCGGGACTCCAAGCTCCTACAATGAGCAGTTCTTC. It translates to CASSLAGTPSSYNEQFF.

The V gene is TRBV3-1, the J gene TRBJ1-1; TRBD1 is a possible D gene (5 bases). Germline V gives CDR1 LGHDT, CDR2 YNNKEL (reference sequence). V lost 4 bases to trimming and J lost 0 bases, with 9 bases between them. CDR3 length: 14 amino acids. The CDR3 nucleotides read TGTGCCAGCAGCCGGGACGGAATGAACACTGAAGCTTTCTTT. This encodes CASSRDGMNTEAFF.